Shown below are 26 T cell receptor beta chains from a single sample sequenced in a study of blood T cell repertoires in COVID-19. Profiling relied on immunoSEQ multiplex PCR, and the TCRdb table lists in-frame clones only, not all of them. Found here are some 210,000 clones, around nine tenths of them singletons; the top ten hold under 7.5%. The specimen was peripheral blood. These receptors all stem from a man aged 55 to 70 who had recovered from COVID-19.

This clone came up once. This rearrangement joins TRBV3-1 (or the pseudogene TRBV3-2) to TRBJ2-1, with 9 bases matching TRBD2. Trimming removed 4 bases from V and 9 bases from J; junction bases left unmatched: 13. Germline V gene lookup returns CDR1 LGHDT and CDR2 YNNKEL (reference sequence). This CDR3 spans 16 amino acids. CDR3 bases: TGTGCCAGCAGCCCCTTCGCGAATAGCGGGAGAGTTGAGCAGTTCTTC. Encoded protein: CASSPFANSGRVEQFF.

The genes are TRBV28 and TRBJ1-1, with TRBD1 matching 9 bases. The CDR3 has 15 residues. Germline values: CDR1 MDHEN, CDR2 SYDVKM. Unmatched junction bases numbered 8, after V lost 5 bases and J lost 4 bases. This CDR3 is CASSRLDRGGTEAFF. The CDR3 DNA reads TGTGCCAGCAGTAGATTGGACAGGGGAGGCACTGAAGCTTTCTTT.

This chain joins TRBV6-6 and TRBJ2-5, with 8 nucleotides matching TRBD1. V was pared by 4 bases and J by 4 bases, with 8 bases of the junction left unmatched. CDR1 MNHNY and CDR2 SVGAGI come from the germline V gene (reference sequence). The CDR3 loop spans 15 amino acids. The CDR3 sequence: CASSSRQGPRETQYF. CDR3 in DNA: TGTGCCAGCAGTTCCCGACAGGGGCCTAGAGAGACCCAGTACTTC.

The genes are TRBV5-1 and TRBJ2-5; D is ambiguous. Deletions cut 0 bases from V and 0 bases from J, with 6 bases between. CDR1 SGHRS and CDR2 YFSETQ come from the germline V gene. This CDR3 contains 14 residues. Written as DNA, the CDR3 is TGCGCCAGCAGCTTGGTGAGCAACCAAGAGACCCAGTACTTC. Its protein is CASSLVSNQETQYF. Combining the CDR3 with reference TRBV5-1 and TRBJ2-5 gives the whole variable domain KAGVTQTPRYLIKTRGQQVTLSCSPISGHRSVSWYQQTPGQGLQFLFEYFSETQRNKGNFPGRFSGRQFSNSRSEMNVSTLELGDSALYLCASSLVSNQETQYFGPGTRLLVL.

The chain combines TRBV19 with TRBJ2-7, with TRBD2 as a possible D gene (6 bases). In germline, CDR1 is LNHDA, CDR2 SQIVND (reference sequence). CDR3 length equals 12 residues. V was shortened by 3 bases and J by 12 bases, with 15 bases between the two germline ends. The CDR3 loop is CASSMPGGRGYF. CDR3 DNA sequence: TGTGCCAGTAGTATGCCCGGGGGTCGGGGGTACTTC.

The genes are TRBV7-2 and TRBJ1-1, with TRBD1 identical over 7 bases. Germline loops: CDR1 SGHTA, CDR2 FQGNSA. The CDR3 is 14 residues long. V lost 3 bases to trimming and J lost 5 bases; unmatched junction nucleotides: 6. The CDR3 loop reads CASSFQGGLTEAFF. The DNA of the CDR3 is TGTGCCAGCAGCTTCCAGGGGGGTCTAACTGAAGCTTTCTTT.

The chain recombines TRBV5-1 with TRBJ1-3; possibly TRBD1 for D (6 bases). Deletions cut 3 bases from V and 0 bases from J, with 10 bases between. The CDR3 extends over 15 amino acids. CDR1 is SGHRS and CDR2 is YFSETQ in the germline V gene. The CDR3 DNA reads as TGCGCCAGCAGCTACGGACAGTCCTCTGGAAACACCATATATTTT. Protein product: CASSYGQSSGNTIYF.

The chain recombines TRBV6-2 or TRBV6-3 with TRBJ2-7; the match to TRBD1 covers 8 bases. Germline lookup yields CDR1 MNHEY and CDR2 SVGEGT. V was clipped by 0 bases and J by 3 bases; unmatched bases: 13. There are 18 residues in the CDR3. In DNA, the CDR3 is TGTGCCAGCAGTTACTCTCAGGGGGCCCCACTCAACAACTACGAGCAGTACTTC. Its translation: CASSYSQGAPLNNYEQYF.

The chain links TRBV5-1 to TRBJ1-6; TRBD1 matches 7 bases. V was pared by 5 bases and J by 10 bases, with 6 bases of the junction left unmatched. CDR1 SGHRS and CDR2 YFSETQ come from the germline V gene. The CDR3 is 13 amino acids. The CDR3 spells CASSQDRVSPLHF. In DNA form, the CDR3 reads TGCGCCAGCAGTCAAGACAGGGTCTCACCCCTCCACTTT.

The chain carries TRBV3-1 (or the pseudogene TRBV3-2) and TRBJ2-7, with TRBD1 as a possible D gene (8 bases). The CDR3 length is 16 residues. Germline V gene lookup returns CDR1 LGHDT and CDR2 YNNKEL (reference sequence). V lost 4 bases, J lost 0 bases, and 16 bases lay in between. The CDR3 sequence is CASSRNRGGNSYEQYF. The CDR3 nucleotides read TGTGCCAGCAGCCGAAACAGGGGGGGCAACTCCTACGAGCAGTACTTC.

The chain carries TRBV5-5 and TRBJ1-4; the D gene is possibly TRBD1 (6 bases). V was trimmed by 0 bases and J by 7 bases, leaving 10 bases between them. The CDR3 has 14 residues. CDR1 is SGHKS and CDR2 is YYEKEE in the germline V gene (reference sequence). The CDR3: CASSLDRASEKLFF. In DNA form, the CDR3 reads TGTGCCAGCAGCTTGGACAGGGCGTCTGAAAAACTGTTTTTT. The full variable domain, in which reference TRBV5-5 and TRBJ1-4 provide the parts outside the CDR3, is DAGVTQSPTHLIKTRGQQVTLRCSPISGHKSVSWYQQVLGQGPQFIFQYYEKEERGRGNFPDRFSARQFPNYSSELNVNALLLGDSALYLCASSLDRASEKLFFGSGTQLSVL.

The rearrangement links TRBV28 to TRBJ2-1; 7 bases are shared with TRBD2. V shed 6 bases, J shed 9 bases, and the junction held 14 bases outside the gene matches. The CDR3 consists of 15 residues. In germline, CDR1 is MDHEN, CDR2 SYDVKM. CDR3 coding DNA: TGTGCCAGCAGATCGCGAGGGAGGGCCTTCGGTGAGCAGTTCTTC. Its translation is CASRSRGRAFGEQFF.

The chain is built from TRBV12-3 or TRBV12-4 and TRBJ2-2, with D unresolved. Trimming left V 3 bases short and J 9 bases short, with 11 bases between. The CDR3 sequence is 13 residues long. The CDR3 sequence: CASSFQQTRELFF. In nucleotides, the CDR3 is TGTGCCAGCAGTTTCCAACAAACCCGGGAGCTGTTTTTT.

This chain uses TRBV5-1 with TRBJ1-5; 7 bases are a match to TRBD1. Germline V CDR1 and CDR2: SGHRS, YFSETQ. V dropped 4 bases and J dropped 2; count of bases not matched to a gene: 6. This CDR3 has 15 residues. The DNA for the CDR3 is TGCGCCAGCAGCCCCGGGACAGCCGGCAATCAGCCCCAGCATTTT. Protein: CASSPGTAGNQPQHF. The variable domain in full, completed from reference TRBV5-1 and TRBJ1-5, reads KAGVTQTPRYLIKTRGQQVTLSCSPISGHRSVSWYQQTPGQGLQFLFEYFSETQRNKGNFPGRFSGRQFSNSRSEMNVSTLELGDSALYLCASSPGTAGNQPQHFGDGTRLSIL.

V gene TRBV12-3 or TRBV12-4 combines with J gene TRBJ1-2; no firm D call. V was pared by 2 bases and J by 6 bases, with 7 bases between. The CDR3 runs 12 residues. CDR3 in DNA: TGTGCCAGCAGTTTACGCGGAGATGGCTACACCTTC. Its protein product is CASSLRGDGYTF.

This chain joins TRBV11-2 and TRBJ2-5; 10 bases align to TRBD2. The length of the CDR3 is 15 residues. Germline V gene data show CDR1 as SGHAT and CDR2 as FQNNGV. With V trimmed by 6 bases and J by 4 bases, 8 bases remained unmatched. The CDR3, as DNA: TGTGCCAGCAGGGTAGCGGGGGGCAGACCAGAGACCCAGTACTTC. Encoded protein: CASRVAGGRPETQYF. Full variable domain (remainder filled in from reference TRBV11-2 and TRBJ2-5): EAGVAQSPRYKIIEKRQSVAFWCNPISGHATLYWYQQILGQGPKLLIQFQNNGVVDDSQLPKDRFSAERLKGVDSTLKIQPAKLEDSAVYLCASRVAGGRPETQYFGPGTRLLVL.

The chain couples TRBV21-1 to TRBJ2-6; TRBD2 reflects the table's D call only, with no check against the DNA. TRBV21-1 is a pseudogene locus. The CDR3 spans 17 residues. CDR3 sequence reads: CASSSGGESSGANVLTF. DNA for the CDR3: TGTGCCAGCAGCTCGGGGGGGGAGAGCTCTGGGGCCAACGTCCTGACTTTC.

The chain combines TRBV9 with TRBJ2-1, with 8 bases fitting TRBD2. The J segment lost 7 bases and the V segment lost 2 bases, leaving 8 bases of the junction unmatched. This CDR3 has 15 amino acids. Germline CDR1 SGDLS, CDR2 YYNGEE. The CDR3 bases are TGTGCCAGCAGCGTGACAAGCGGGGGTAGGAATGAGCAGTTCTTC. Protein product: CASSVTSGGRNEQFF.

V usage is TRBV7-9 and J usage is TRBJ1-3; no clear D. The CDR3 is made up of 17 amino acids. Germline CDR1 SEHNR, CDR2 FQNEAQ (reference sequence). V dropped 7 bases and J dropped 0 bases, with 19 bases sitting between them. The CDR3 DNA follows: TGTGCCAGCACGATTGTAGAGCCGGGTGTCTCTGGAAACACCATATATTTT. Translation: CASTIVEPGVSGNTIYF. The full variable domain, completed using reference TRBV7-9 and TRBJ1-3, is DTGVSQNPRHKITKRGQNVTFRCDPISEHNRLYWYRQTLGQGPEFLTYFQNEAQLEKSRLLSDRFSAERPKGSFSTLEIQRTEQGDSAMYLCASTIVEPGVSGNTIYFGEGSWLTVV.

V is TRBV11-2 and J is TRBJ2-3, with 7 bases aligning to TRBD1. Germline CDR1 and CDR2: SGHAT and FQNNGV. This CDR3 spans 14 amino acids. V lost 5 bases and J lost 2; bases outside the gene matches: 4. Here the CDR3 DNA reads TGTGCCAGCAGCCGGGACAGAGCCACAGATACGCAGTATTTT. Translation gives CASSRDRATDTQYF.

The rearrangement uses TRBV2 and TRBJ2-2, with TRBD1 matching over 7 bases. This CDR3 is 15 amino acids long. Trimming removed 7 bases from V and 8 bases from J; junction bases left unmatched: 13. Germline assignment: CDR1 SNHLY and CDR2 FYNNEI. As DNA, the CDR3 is TGTGCCAGCACCAGACAGGGTGGGATATCGGGGGAGCTGTTTTTT. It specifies CASTRQGGISGELFF.

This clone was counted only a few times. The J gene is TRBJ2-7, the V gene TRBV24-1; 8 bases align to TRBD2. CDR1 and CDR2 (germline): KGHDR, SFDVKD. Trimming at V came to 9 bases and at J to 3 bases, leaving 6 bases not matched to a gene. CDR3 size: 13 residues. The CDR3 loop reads CATGEAGVYEQYF. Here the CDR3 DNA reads TGTGCCACCGGAGAAGCGGGAGTCTACGAGCAGTACTTC.

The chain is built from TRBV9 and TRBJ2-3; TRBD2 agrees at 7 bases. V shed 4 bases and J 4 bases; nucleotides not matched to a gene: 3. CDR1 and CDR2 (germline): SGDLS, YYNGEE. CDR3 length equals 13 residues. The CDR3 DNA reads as TGTGCCAGCAGCCCCGGACTAGCAGATACGCAGTATTTT. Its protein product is CASSPGLADTQYF.

Written as DNA, the CDR3 is TGCGCCAGCGGTTCGGGTGCGGGCTCACGGGAGCTGTTTTTT. Translation: CASGSGAGSRELFF. The chain employs TRBV4-3 and TRBJ2-2, with D possibly being TRBD2 (5 bases). There are 14 residues in the CDR3. Germline V gene lookup returns CDR1 LGHNA and CDR2 YSLEER. Trimming took off 8 bases at V and 9 bases at J, with 19 bases between the two ends.

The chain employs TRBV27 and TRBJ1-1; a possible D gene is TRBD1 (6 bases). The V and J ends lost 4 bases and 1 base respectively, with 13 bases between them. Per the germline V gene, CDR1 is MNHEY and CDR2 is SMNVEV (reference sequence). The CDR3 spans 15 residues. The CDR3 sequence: CASSSPGVGNTEAFF. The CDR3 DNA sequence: TGTGCCAGCAGTTCCCCAGGGGTCGGGAACACTGAAGCTTTCTTT.

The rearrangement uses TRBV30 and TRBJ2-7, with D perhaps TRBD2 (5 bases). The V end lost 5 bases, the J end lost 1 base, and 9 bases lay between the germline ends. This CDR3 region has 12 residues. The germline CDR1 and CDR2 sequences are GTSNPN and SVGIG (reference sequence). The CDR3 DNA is TGTGCCTGGGCTAGCTCATCCTACGAGCAGTACTTC. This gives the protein CAWASSSYEQYF.